Listed here are 29 T cell receptor beta chains from one sample, sequenced in a study of T cell responses to AZD1222 COVID-19 vaccine. Profiled with immunoSEQ multiplex PCR; TCRdb holds only in-frame clones, not every one. The repertoire includes approximately 120,000 clones, 89% of them detected once, and approximately 4.5% sits in the top ten. The specimen comprised peripheral blood, sampled on day 0 of AZD1222 vaccination. The receptors stem from an adult in good health.

This chain joins TRBV11-1 and TRBJ1-1; D may be TRBD1 (6 bases). The CDR3 sequence is 14 residues long. V was trimmed by 6 bases and J by 3 bases, leaving 14 bases between them. CDR1 is SGHAT and CDR2 is FQDESV in the germline V gene (reference sequence). CDR3: CASSSGQQDTEAFF. The CDR3 DNA reads TGTGCCAGCAGTTCGGGACAACAGGACACTGAAGCTTTCTTT.

The CDR3: CASRSGPSYEQYF. CDR3 DNA: TGTGCCAGCAGGTCCGGGCCCTCCTACGAGCAGTACTTC. The chain carries TRBV28 and TRBJ2-7; D is uncertain. There are 13 residues in the CDR3. CDR1 and CDR2 from the germline V gene are MDHEN and SYDVKM. Trimming removed 6 bases from V and 0 bases from J, with 9 bases in between.

The V and J genes are TRBV30 and TRBJ2-2; no firm D call. V was pared by 0 bases and J by 6 bases, with 8 bases between. The CDR3 sequence is 13 residues long. From germline, CDR1 is GTSNPN and CDR2 SVGIG (reference sequence). The CDR3 nucleotides read TGTGCCTGGAGTGTATGGGGTGCCGGGGAGCTGTTTTTT. Translating gives CAWSVWGAGELFF.

The J gene is TRBJ2-7, the V gene TRBV29-1, with no clear D. The CDR3 is made up of 11 amino acids. V lost 5 bases to trimming and J lost 3 bases, with 8 bases between them. The V gene's germline CDR1 is SQVTM and CDR2 ANQGSEA. The CDR3 sequence: CSVPPLYEQYF. CDR3 nucleotides: TGCAGCGTTCCCCCCCTCTACGAGCAGTACTTC.

CDR3 nucleotides: TGTGCCAGCAGTGGCGAGGGGGGGCACGCTAACTATGGCTACACCTTC. Translating it yields CASSGEGGHANYGYTF. This chain uses TRBV28 with TRBJ1-2, with D possibly TRBD1 on 6 matching bases. V was cut by 5 bases and J by 0 bases, with 16 bases left in between. Germline V gene sequence: CDR1 MDHEN, CDR2 SYDVKM. The length of the CDR3 is 16 residues.

The rearrangement uses TRBV19 and TRBJ2-6; perhaps TRBD2 as D (5 bases). V lost 7 bases and J 0 bases, leaving 10 bases between the germline ends. This CDR3 spans 15 amino acids. Germline CDR1 LNHDA, CDR2 SQIVND (reference sequence). The CDR3 region is CASKGDPSGANVLTF. In DNA form, the CDR3 reads TGTGCCAGTAAGGGAGATCCCTCTGGGGCCAACGTCCTGACTTTC.

The chain uses TRBV24-1 and TRBJ1-1, with TRBD1 identical over 8 bases. CDR1 is KGHDR and CDR2 is SFDVKD in the germline V gene. This CDR3 comprises 14 residues. The ends lost 7 bases at V and 5 bases at J; junction bases unmatched: 8. The CDR3 DNA is TGTGCCACCAGAGAAAGGGACAGGACTACTGAAGCTTTCTTT. Protein product: CATRERDRTTEAFF.

This chain uses TRBV24-1 with TRBJ1-5; D is unclear. The CDR3 covers 13 residues. Germline assignment: CDR1 KGHDR and CDR2 SFDVKD. Trimming removed 5 bases at V and 6 bases at J, with 10 bases between. CDR3 residues: CATSVSTGQPQHF. For the CDR3, the DNA is TGTGCCACCAGTGTCTCGACTGGTCAGCCCCAGCATTTT.

The chain employs TRBV10-2 and TRBJ1-1; no firm D call. The V end lost 4 bases, the J end lost 1 base, and 10 bases lay between the germline ends. From germline, CDR1 is WSHSY and CDR2 SAAADI. The CDR3 contains 14 residues. In DNA, the CDR3 is TGCGCCAGCAGTGCCCACAGAGAGAACACTGAAGCTTTCTTT. This encodes CASSAHRENTEAFF.

The chain carries TRBV5-1 and TRBJ1-1, with 8 bases aligning to TRBD1. The CDR3 spans 14 residues. Trimming cost V 8 bases and J 0 bases; bases outside gene matches: 6. Germline CDR1 SGHRS, CDR2 YFSETQ. The DNA for the CDR3 is TGCGCCAGTACGACAGGGGTCATGAACACTGAAGCTTTCTTT. Translated, it gives CASTTGVMNTEAFF.

This clone has a single count. This chain uses TRBV7-2 with TRBJ1-2; the D gene is possibly TRBD1 (5 bases). Trimming left V 5 bases short and J 3 bases short, with 13 bases between. Germline V gene sequence: CDR1 SGHTA, CDR2 FQGNSA. The CDR3 extends over 14 amino acids. The CDR3 is CASSLHMGDYGYTF. The DNA of the CDR3 is TGTGCCAGCAGCCTTCACATGGGGGACTATGGCTACACCTTC.

The chain combines TRBV6-1 with TRBJ1-5; no clear D gene. The CDR3 extends over 16 amino acids. V lost 1 base and J 4 bases, leaving 14 bases between the germline ends. The germline V gene encodes CDR1 MNHNS and CDR2 SASEGT. The CDR3 bases are TGTGCCAGCAGTGAAGGAGTGAACCGGATAAATCAGCCCCAGCATTTT. This gives the protein CASSEGVNRINQPQHF.

This chain connects TRBV5-1 to TRBJ2-6, with D uncertain. CDR1 is SGHRS, CDR2 YFSETQ, per germline. V dropped 4 bases and J dropped 0 bases, with 8 bases sitting between them. The CDR3 extends over 15 amino acids. The CDR3 protein is CASSPGPSGANVLTF. The CDR3 nucleotides read TGCGCCAGCAGCCCCGGCCCCTCTGGGGCCAACGTCCTGACTTTC.

The chain links TRBV6-1 to TRBJ2-7; 8 bases fit TRBD2. V dropped 3 bases and J dropped 7; count of bases not matched to a gene: 11. CDR1 and CDR2 from the germline V gene are MNHNS and SASEGT. The CDR3 is made up of 15 amino acids. The DNA for the CDR3 is TGTGCCAGCAGTGACGTTGGACTAGCCTCGGGTGAGCAGTACTTC. This translates into CASSDVGLASGEQYF.

The chain recombines TRBV6-2 or TRBV6-3 with TRBJ1-1; D unclear. Germline assignment: CDR1 MNHEY and CDR2 SVGEGT. The CDR3 consists of 18 residues. V was trimmed by 3 bases and J by 2 bases, leaving 22 bases between them. The DNA for the CDR3 is TGTGCCAGCAGTTATCGTCGGGGTTCGTACCAACTCAACACTGAAGCTTTCTTT. The encoded protein is CASSYRRGSYQLNTEAFF.

The chain couples TRBV7-2 to TRBJ1-6; D gene unclear. This CDR3 comprises 11 residues. Between the trimmed V and J ends, which lost 3 bases and 14 bases, there was a span of 8 bases. Germline-derived CDR1 and CDR2 are SGHTA and FQGNSA. The DNA of the CDR3 is TGTGCCAGCAGCTTTCTTGAAGCCCTCCACTTT. Translating it yields CASSFLEALHF.

DNA for the CDR3: TGTGCCAGCAGTTTATCGGGACTAGCGGGTAACCGGGCTACGCAGTATTTT. As protein: CASSLSGLAGNRATQYF. The rearrangement links TRBV28 to TRBJ2-3, with 12 bases fitting TRBD2. The V gene's germline CDR1 is MDHEN and CDR2 SYDVKM. The CDR3 consists of 17 residues. V dropped 1 base and J dropped 8; count of bases not matched to a gene: 10.

The CDR3: CASSSRTGNTEAFF. The CDR3 bases are TGTGCCAGCAGTTCCCGGACAGGGAACACTGAAGCTTTCTTT. This sequence joins TRBV6-5 and TRBJ1-1, with 7 bases matching TRBD1. The CDR3 is 14 amino acids. V was clipped by 4 bases and J by 1 base; unmatched bases: 3. The germline CDR1 and CDR2 sequences are MNHEY and SVGAGI.

This chain links TRBV19 with TRBJ1-1; TRBD1 aligns across 7 bases. The CDR3 extends over 16 amino acids. Germline loops: CDR1 LNHDA, CDR2 SQIVND (reference sequence). V trimming: 7 bases; J trimming: 1 base; junction bases outside the gene matches: 12. The CDR3 DNA sequence: TGTGCCAGTAACGGGGGGGGAAGGACAGGGAACACTGAAGCTTTCTTT. It encodes CASNGGGRTGNTEAFF.

The V call is TRBV2, the J call TRBJ1-2; no reliable D call. CDR1 and CDR2 (germline): SNHLY, FYNNEI. V was clipped by 5 bases and J by 10 bases, with 17 bases between them. The CDR3 runs 13 residues. CDR3 coding DNA: TGTGCCAGCAGTAACGTAAGATCGCAAGTCTACACCTTC. This translates into CASSNVRSQVYTF.

The gene calls are TRBV28 and TRBJ2-7, with 8 bases lining up with TRBD1. This CDR3 has 14 amino acids. Per the germline V gene, CDR1 is MDHEN and CDR2 is SYDVKM. V shed 10 bases and J 4 bases; nucleotides not matched to a gene: 12. The CDR3 DNA sequence: TGTGCCACCCTAACTCAGGGGGCGCGGTACGAGCAGTACTTC. Translating gives CATLTQGARYEQYF.

This clone has only a few counts. V and J are TRBV28 and TRBJ1-1; unclear D gene. V lost 3 bases and J lost 7, with 9 bases in between. This CDR3 region has 12 residues. Germline V CDR1 and CDR2: MDHEN, SYDVKM. In DNA, the CDR3 is TGTGCCAGCAGTTTCGTGGTCGGTGAAGCTTTCTTT. This sequence encodes CASSFVVGEAFF. Full variable domain (rest looked up from reference TRBV28 and TRBJ1-1): DVKVTQSSRYLVKRTGEKVFLECVQDMDHENMFWYRQDPGLGLRLIYFSYDVKMKEKGDIPEGYSVSREKKERFSLILESASTNQTSMYLCASSFVVGEAFFGQGTRLTVV.

The chain is built from TRBV4-2 and TRBJ1-1; 7 bases fit TRBD1. The CDR3 contains 15 residues. V trimming: 1 base; J trimming: 3 bases; junction bases outside the gene matches: 5. From germline, CDR1 is LGHNA and CDR2 YNFKEQ. The CDR3 sequence: CASSQAVQGDTEAFF. CDR3 in DNA: TGTGCCAGCAGCCAAGCCGTTCAGGGGGACACTGAAGCTTTCTTT.

The chain combines TRBV9 with TRBJ2-5; TRBD1 might be the D (5 bases). Trimming took off 3 bases at V and 3 bases at J, with 9 bases between the two ends. The CDR3 length is 13 residues. Germline assignment: CDR1 SGDLS and CDR2 YYNGEE. The CDR3 nucleotides read TGTGCCAGCAGCGCCCAGGGCGAAGAGACCCAGTACTTC. Translating gives CASSAQGEETQYF.

This rearrangement joins TRBV7-3 to TRBJ1-2; no clear D. The CDR3 is made up of 13 amino acids. The germline CDR1 and CDR2 sequences are SGHTA and FQGTGA. Trimming pared 2 bases from V and 2 bases from J, leaving 6 bases between. CDR3 sequence reads: CASSLEANYGYTF. Written as DNA, the CDR3 is TGTGCCAGCAGCTTAGAGGCGAACTATGGCTACACCTTC.

The rearrangement links TRBV18 to TRBJ1-5, with unresolved D. This CDR3 contains 14 residues. CDR1 and CDR2 from the germline V gene are KGHSH and LQKENI. The V gene lost 6 bases and the J gene lost 1 base, with 10 bases spanning the gap. The DNA of the CDR3 is TGTGCCAGCTCGGAAACGGGGAGCAATCAGCCCCAGCATTTT. This gives the protein CASSETGSNQPQHF.

The chain uses TRBV15 and TRBJ1-6; a possible D gene is TRBD1 (5 bases). Trimming took off 3 bases at V and 14 bases at J, with 14 bases between the two ends. The CDR3 extends over 13 amino acids. The germline gives CDR1 LNHNV, CDR2 YYDKDF (reference sequence). In DNA form, the CDR3 reads TGTGCCACCAGCAGCAACCCTGGGGGGACCCTCCACTTT. Its translation: CATSSNPGGTLHF.

This clone was recorded once. The chain uses TRBV28 and TRBJ2-2; D possibly uses TRBD1 or TRBD2 (5 bases each). V lost 4 bases and J 0 bases, leaving 15 bases between the germline ends. CDR3 length: 17 residues. Germline values: CDR1 MDHEN, CDR2 SYDVKM. The DNA for the CDR3 is TGTGCCAGCAGTTCGGAAAGGGACCCAACGAACACCGGGGAGCTGTTTTTT. Its protein is CASSSERDPTNTGELFF.

This chain joins TRBV19 and TRBJ2-1, with TRBD2 matching 8 bases. V lost 1 base, J lost 4 bases, and 6 bases stayed unmatched. CDR1 is LNHDA and CDR2 is SQIVND in the germline V gene (reference sequence). The CDR3 has 16 amino acids. CDR3 nucleotide sequence: TGTGCCAGTAGTATAGCTTTTAGCGGGAAGTACAATGAGCAGTTCTTC. It codes for CASSIAFSGKYNEQFF.